The 15 T cell receptor beta chains below all came from one sample that was sequenced in a study of T cells in Graves' hyperthyroidism and ophthalmopathy. RNA transcripts provided the source from which TCR beta CDR3 regions were amplified. The HTBI primer set served for first-round RT-PCR of the TCR CDR3. TCRdb used MiXCR to reprocess the multiplex PCR reads, holding one entry per CDR3 protein. The sample has around 700,000 distinct CDR3 sequences, roughly a sixth seen once. The sample consisted of blood. The receptors shown here come from a woman aged 50 to 65 with Graves' hyperthyroidism that later progressed to Graves' ophthalmopathy.

This clonotype was seen a few times. V gene TRBV7-6 combines with J gene TRBJ1-5, with TRBD1 as a possible D gene (6 bases). V gave up 1 base and J gave up 3 bases, with 10 bases separating them. The CDR3 runs 15 residues. CDR1 is SGHVS, CDR2 FNYEAQ, per germline. The CDR3 nucleotides are TGTGCCAGCAGCTTAGACAGGGATAACAATCAGCCCCAGCATTTT. This translates into CASSLDRDNNQPQHF.

This clonotype occurred a few times. This may stem from a read error, because a much larger clone lies one nucleotide away. V and J are TRBV12-3 or TRBV12-4 and TRBJ1-2, with D hard to call. The CDR3 is 13 residues long. The CDR3 protein is CASSLVDNHGYTF. CDR3 nucleotides: TGTGCCAGCAGTTTAGTCGATAACCATGGCTACACCTTC.

The CDR3 bases are TGTGCCAGCAGCTTAGCTAGCGGGGGCCCCTACGAGCAGTACTTC. Encoded protein: CASSLASGGPYEQYF. This rearrangement joins TRBV11-1 to TRBJ2-7; the match to TRBD2 covers 9 bases. The CDR3 covers 15 residues. The trim removed 0 bases at V and 2 bases at J, leaving 2 bases unmatched. Germline CDR1 and CDR2: SGHAT and FQDESV (reference sequence).

The chain couples TRBV29-1 to TRBJ2-1; the match to TRBD2 covers 8 bases. The germline gives CDR1 SQVTM, CDR2 ANQGSEA. Trimming took 3 bases from V and 6 from J; bases not matched to a gene: 16. This CDR3 comprises 17 residues. DNA of the CDR3: TGCAGCGTTGAGGGGGATTCTAGCGGGTGGGCACTCAATGAGCAGTTCTTC. It translates to CSVEGDSSGWALNEQFF.

The chain has TRBV14 and TRBJ2-7, with TRBD1 matching over 8 bases. Germline V lookup: CDR1 SGHDN, CDR2 FVKESK. Trimming cost V 0 bases and J 2 bases; bases outside gene matches: 3. CDR3 length equals 15 residues. In DNA form, the CDR3 reads TGTGCCAGCAGCCAAGATCTGGACAGGGCCTACGAGCAGTACTTC. Its translation: CASSQDLDRAYEQYF.

On this clonotype: At one of its ends the junction is not consistent with the germline gene, which may arise from a read error. The rearrangement uses TRBV18 and TRBJ2-6; D remains ambiguous. This CDR3 is 15 amino acids long. The germline CDR1 and CDR2 sequences are KGHSH and LQKENI. CDR3 sequence (DNA): TGTGCCAACTCACCGGTCGGCTCTGGGGCCAACGTCCTGACTTTC. The encoded protein is CANSPVGSGANVLTF.

This CDR3 reads CASSRTGTGAANYGYTF. The DNA of the CDR3 is TGTGCCAGTAGTAGAACCGGGACAGGGGCCGCTAACTATGGCTACACCTTC. This chain uses TRBV19 with TRBJ1-2; 10 nucleotides agree with TRBD1. This CDR3 has 17 residues. Germline lookup yields CDR1 LNHDA and CDR2 SQIVND (reference sequence). J was trimmed by 0 bases and V by 4 bases; bases with no gene match: 8.

The J gene is TRBJ1-4, the V gene TRBV7-9; D unresolved. There are 15 residues in the CDR3. V lost 1 base, J lost 5 bases, and 11 bases lay in between. Per germline, CDR1 SEHNR and CDR2 FQNEAQ (reference sequence). The chain's CDR3 is CASSLGDALNEKLFF. In nucleotides, the CDR3 is TGTGCCAGCAGCTTAGGGGATGCCCTAAATGAAAAACTGTTTTTT.

There are many counts of this clonotype. The chain is built from TRBV11-3 and TRBJ2-1; a weak D match, TRBD1 (6 bases). CDR1 and CDR2 from the germline V gene are SGHNT and YENEEA. This CDR3 region has 14 residues. Deletions cut 4 bases from V and 7 bases from J, with 14 bases between. In DNA, the CDR3 is TGTGCCAGCAGCTCGGACAGTGGCTTTAATGAGCAGTTCTTC. As protein: CASSSDSGFNEQFF.

This clonotype appeared many times. The chain joins TRBV2 to TRBJ1-1; D not resolved. The germline V gene has CDR1 SNHLY and CDR2 FYNNEI. CDR3 length equals 12 residues. The ends were cut back, 7 bases at V and 1 base at J, with 7 bases in the middle. The CDR3 reads CASMMGNTEAFF. The CDR3 DNA follows: TGTGCCAGCATGATGGGGAACACTGAAGCTTTCTTT. Full variable domain (remainder filled in from reference TRBV2 and TRBJ1-1): EPEVTQTPSHQVTQMGQEVILRCVPISNHLYFYWYRQILGQKVEFLVSFYNNEISEKSEIFDDQFSVERPDGSNFTLKIRSTKLEDSAMYFCASMMGNTEAFFGQGTRLTVV.

In its sample, this clonotype was seen a few times. The V and J genes are TRBV5-8 and TRBJ1-4, with D perhaps TRBD1 (5 bases). V shed 4 bases and J shed 4 bases, with 11 bases lying between them. Germline values: CDR1 SGHTS, CDR2 YDEGEE. The CDR3 runs 14 residues. CDR3 nucleotide sequence: TGTGCCAGCAGCCATGACAGCTATAATGAAAAACTGTTTTTT. Amino acids: CASSHDSYNEKLFF.

In its sample, this clonotype was seen a few times. The chain joins TRBV20-1 to TRBJ2-1; D gene unclear. The germline V gene has CDR1 DFQATT and CDR2 SNEGSKA (reference sequence). The CDR3 sequence is 13 residues long. Trimming pared 7 bases from V and 0 bases from J, leaving 10 bases between. The CDR3 sequence: CSGRASSYNEQFF. As DNA, the CDR3 is TGCAGTGGCCGGGCCTCCTCCTACAATGAGCAGTTCTTC.

This clonotype was counted a few times. The chain recombines TRBV30 with TRBJ2-5; a weak D match, TRBD2 (7 bases). Germline CDR1 is GTSNPN and CDR2 is SVGIG (reference sequence). Trimming left V 5 bases short and J 2 bases short, with 12 bases between. The CDR3 extends over 13 amino acids. CDR3 in amino acids: CAWGGGRQETQYF. Written as DNA, the CDR3 is TGTGCCTGGGGGGGGGGGCGGCAAGAGACCCAGTACTTC.

J is TRBJ2-7 and V is TRBV3-1, with D unclear. Trimming pared 5 bases from V and 3 bases from J, leaving 17 bases between. CDR3 size: 15 residues. Per the germline V gene, CDR1 is LGHDT and CDR2 is YNNKEL (reference sequence). In DNA, the CDR3 is TGTGCCAGCAGCAAGATGGACCCATTGAACTACGAGCAGTACTTC. Protein product: CASSKMDPLNYEQYF.

This clonotype was detected only a few times. The gene calls are TRBV29-1 and TRBJ1-2, with a tentative D call TRBD1 (5 bases). Germline values: CDR1 SQVTM, CDR2 ANQGSEA. V lost 5 bases and J lost 2, with 9 bases in between. This CDR3 is 12 amino acids long. This CDR3 reads CSVNHRNYGYTF. DNA for the CDR3: TGCAGCGTTAACCACAGGAACTATGGCTACACCTTC.